This TCR beta chain was sequenced during a study of blood T cell repertoires in COVID-19. About the research overall: Sites in the United States, Italy and Spain provided acute and convalescent COVID-19 samples.

Assay used: immunoSEQ multiplex PCR; TCRdb lists only in-frame clones, some missing. Counted here are around 450,000 clones, around 90% occurring once; the ten biggest clones make up about 0.65%. This clone was found many times. This CDR3 is 15 amino acids long. J gave up 3 bases and V 4 bases, and 3 bases lay outside the gene matches. Germline V gene lookup returns CDR1 SGHAT and CDR2 FQNNGV. In terms of age and location, participants ranged from roughly 18 to 90 years and lived in about 25 US areas. Membership in each cohort depended on participant-reported clinical history. All recovered Cohort 3 donors got two negative PCRs, got clearance, or saw symptom resolution.

This receptor was identified in a woman aged 18-35 years who had recovered from COVID-19. The chain links TRBV11-2 to TRBJ1-4; 9 positions match TRBD1. Sequencing was done on a sample of PBMCs or T cells enriched from blood (not recorded which). The CDR3 here is CASSSQGAANEKLFF. The CDR3 DNA reads as TGTGCCAGCAGCTCACAGGGGGCGGCTAATGAAAAACTGTTTTTT.